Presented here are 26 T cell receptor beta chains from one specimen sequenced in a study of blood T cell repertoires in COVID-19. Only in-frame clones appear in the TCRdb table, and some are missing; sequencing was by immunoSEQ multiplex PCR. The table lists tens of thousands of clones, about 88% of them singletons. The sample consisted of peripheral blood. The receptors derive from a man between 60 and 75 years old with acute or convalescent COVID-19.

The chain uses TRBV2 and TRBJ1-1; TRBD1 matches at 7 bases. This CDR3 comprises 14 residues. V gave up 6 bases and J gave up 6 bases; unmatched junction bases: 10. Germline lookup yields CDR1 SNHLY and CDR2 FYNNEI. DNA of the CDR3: TGTGCCAGCAGCTTCAGGGGGACGGGCGCTGAAGCTTTCTTT. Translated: CASSFRGTGAEAFF.

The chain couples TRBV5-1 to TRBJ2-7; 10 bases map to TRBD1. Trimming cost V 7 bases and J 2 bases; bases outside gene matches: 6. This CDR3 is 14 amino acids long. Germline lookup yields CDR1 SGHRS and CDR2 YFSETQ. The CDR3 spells CASRLGTGAYEQYF. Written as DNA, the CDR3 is TGCGCCAGCCGGCTTGGGACAGGGGCCTACGAGCAGTACTTC. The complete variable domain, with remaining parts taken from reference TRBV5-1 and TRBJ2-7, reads KAGVTQTPRYLIKTRGQQVTLSCSPISGHRSVSWYQQTPGQGLQFLFEYFSETQRNKGNFPGRFSGRQFSNSRSEMNVSTLELGDSALYLCASRLGTGAYEQYFGPGTRLTVT.

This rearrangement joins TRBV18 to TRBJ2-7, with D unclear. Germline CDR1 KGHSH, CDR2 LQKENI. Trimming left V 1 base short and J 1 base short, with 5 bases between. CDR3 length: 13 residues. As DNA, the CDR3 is TGTGCCAGCTCACCACTCCCGTCCTACGAGCAGTACTTC. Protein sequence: CASSPLPSYEQYF.

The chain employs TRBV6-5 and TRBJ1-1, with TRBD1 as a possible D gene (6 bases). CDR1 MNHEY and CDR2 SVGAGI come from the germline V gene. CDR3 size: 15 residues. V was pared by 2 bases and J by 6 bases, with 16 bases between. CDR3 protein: CASSYQGLRSAEAFF. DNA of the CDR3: TGTGCCAGCAGTTACCAGGGGTTGAGGTCGGCTGAAGCTTTCTTT.

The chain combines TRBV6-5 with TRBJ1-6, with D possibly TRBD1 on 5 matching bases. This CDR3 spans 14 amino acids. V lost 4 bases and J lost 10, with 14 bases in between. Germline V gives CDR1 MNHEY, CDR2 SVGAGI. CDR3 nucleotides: TGTGCCAGCAGTTGGGGCGTGGACCGATCACCCCTCCACTTT. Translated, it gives CASSWGVDRSPLHF.

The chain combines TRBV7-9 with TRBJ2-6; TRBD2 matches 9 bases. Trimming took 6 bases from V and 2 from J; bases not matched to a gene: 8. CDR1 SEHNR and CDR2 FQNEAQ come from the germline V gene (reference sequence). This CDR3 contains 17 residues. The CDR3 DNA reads TGTGCCAGCAGGCGAAGCGGGGGGCTGGCTGGGGCCAACGTCCTGACTTTC. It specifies CASRRSGGLAGANVLTF. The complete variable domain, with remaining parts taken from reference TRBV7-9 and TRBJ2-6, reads DTGVSQNPRHKITKRGQNVTFRCDPISEHNRLYWYRQTLGQGPEFLTYFQNEAQLEKSRLLSDRFSAERPKGSFSTLEIQRTEQGDSAMYLCASRRSGGLAGANVLTFGAGSRLTVL.

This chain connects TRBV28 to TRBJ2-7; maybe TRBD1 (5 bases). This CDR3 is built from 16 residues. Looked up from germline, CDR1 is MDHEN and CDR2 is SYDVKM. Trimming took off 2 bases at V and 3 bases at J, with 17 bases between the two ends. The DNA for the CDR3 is TGTGCCAGCAGTTTAAGGGTGGGCGCAGGGCGCTACGAGCAGTACTTC. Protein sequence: CASSLRVGAGRYEQYF.

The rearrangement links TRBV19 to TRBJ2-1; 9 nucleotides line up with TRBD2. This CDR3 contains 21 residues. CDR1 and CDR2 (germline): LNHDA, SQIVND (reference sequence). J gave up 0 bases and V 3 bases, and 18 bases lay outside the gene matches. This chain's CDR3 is CASSMSHGGGAAKSSYNEQFF. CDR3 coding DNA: TGTGCCAGTAGTATGAGTCATGGCGGGGGGGCCGCAAAGAGCTCCTACAATGAGCAGTTCTTC.

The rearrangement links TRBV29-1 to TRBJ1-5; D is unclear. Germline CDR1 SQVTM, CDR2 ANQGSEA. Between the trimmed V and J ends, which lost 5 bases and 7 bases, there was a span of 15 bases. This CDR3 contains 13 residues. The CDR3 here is CSVSTGREQPQHF. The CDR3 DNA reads TGCAGCGTTTCCACGGGGAGGGAACAGCCCCAGCATTTT.

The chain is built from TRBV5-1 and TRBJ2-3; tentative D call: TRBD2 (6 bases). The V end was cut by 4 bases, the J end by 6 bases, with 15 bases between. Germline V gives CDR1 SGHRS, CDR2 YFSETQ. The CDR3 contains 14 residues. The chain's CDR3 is CASSTTGGSDTQYF. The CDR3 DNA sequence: TGCGCCAGCAGCACGACTGGGGGGTCGGATACGCAGTATTTT.

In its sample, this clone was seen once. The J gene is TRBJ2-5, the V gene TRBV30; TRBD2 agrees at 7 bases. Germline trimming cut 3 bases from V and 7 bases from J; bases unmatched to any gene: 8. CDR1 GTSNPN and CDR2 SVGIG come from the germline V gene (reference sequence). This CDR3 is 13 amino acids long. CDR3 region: CAWSPLREGTQYF. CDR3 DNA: TGTGCCTGGAGCCCACTCAGGGAGGGGACCCAGTACTTC. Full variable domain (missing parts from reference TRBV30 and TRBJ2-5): SQTIHQWPATLVQPVGSPLSLECTVEGTSNPNLYWYRQAAGRGLQLLFYSVGIGQISSEVPQNLSASRPQDRQFILSSKKLLLSDSGFYLCAWSPLREGTQYFGPGTRLLVL.

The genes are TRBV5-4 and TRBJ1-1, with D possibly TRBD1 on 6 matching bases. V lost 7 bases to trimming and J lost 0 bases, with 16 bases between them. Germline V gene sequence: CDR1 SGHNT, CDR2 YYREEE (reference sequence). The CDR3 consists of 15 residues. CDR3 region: CASSMTGPMNTEAFF. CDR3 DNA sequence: TGTGCCAGCTCCATGACAGGACCAATGAACACTGAAGCTTTCTTT.

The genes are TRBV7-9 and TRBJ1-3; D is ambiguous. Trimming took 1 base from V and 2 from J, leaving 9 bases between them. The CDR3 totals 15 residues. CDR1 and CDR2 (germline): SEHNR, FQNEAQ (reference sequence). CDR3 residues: CASSLGGVTGNTIYF. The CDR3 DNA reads TGTGCCAGCAGCTTAGGCGGAGTAACTGGAAACACCATATATTTT. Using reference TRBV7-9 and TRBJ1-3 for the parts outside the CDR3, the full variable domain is DTGVSQNPRHKITKRGQNVTFRCDPISEHNRLYWYRQTLGQGPEFLTYFQNEAQLEKSRLLSDRFSAERPKGSFSTLEIQRTEQGDSAMYLCASSLGGVTGNTIYFGEGSWLTVV.

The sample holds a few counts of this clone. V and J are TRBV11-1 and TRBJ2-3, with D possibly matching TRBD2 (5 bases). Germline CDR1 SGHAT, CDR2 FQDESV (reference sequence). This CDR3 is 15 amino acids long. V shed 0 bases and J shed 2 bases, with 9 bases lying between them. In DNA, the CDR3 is TGTGCCAGCAGCTTAGCGCTCGGGAACACAGATACGCAGTATTTT. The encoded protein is CASSLALGNTDTQYF.

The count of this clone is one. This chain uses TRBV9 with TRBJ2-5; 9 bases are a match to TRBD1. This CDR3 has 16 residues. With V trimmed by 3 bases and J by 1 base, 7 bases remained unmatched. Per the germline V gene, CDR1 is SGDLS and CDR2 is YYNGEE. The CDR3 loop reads CASSARNRGLQETQYF. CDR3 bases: TGTGCCAGCAGCGCCCGGAACAGGGGGCTCCAAGAGACCCAGTACTTC.

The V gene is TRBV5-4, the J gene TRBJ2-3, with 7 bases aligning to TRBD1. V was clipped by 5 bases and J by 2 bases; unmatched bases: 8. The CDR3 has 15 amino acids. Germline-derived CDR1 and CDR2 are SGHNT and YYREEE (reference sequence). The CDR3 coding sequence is TGTGCCAGCAGGGACAGGCGGCGGAACACAGATACGCAGTATTTT. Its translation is CASRDRRRNTDTQYF.

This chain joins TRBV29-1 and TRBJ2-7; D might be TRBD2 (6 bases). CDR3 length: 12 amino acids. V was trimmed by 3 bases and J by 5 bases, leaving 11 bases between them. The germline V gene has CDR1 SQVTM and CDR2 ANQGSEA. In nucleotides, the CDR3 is TGCAGCGTTGATCGGGCGGGGAACGAGCAGTACTTC. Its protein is CSVDRAGNEQYF.

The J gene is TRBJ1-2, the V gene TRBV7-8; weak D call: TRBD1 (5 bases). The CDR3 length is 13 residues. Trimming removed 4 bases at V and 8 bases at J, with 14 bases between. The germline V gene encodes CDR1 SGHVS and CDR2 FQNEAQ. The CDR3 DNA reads TGTGCCAGCAGCTCGCGGGACGGCCTGGGCTACACCTTC. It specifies CASSSRDGLGYTF.

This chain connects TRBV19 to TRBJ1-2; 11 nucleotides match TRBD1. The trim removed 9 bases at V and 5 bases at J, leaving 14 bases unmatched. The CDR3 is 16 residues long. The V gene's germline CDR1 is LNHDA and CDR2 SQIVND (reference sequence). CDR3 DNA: TGTGCCAGCCTCGGGACAGGGGGACAGGTTGCGTATGGCTACACCTTC. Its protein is CASLGTGGQVAYGYTF.

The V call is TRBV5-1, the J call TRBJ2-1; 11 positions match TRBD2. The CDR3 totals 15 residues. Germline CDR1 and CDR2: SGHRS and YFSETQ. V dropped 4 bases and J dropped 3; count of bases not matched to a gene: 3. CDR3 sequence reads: CASSRTSGSYNEQFF. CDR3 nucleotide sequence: TGCGCCAGCAGCCGAACTAGCGGGAGCTACAATGAGCAGTTCTTC.

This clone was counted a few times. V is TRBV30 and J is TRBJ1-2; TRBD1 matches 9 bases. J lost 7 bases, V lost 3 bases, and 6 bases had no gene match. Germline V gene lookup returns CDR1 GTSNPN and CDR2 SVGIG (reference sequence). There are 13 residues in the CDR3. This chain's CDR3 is CAWSGQGSSGYTF. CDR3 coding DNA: TGTGCCTGGAGCGGACAGGGGTCGAGTGGCTACACCTTC.

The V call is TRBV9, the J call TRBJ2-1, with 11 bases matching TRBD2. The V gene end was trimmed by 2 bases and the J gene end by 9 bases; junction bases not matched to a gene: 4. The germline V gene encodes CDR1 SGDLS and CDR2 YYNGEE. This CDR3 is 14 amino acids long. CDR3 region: CASSVSGGEGEQFF. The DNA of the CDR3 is TGTGCCAGCAGCGTTAGCGGGGGGGAGGGTGAGCAGTTCTTC.

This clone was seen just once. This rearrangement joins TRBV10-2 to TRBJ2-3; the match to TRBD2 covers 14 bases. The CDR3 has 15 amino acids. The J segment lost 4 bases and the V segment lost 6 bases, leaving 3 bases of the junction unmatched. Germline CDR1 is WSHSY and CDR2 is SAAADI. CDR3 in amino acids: CASRTSGGDADTQYF. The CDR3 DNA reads TGCGCCAGCAGGACTAGCGGGGGGGATGCAGATACGCAGTATTTT.

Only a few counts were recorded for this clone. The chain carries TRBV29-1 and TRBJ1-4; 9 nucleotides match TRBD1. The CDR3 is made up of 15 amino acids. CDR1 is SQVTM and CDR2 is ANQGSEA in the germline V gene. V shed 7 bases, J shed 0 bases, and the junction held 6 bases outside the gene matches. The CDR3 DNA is TGCAGCGGCCGGACAGGGGCTGCAACTAATGAAAAACTGTTTTTT. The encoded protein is CSGRTGAATNEKLFF.

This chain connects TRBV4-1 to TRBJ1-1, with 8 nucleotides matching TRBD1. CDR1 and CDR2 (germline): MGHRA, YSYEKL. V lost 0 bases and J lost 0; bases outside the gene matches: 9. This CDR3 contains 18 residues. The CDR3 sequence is CASSQDLSRQGMNTEAFF. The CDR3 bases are TGCGCCAGCAGCCAAGACCTATCGCGACAGGGGATGAACACTGAAGCTTTCTTT.

The CDR3 sequence: CASSTLGQNSPLHF. DNA for the CDR3: TGCGCCAGCAGCACCTTGGGACAGAATTCACCCCTCCACTTT. The chain joins TRBV5-1 to TRBJ1-6; 7 positions agree with TRBD1. CDR1 and CDR2 (germline): SGHRS, YFSETQ. The junction had 5 bases not matched to a gene; V was cut back by 4 bases and J by 7 bases. The CDR3 has 14 amino acids. Using reference TRBV5-1 and TRBJ1-6 for the parts outside the CDR3, the full variable domain is KAGVTQTPRYLIKTRGQQVTLSCSPISGHRSVSWYQQTPGQGLQFLFEYFSETQRNKGNFPGRFSGRQFSNSRSEMNVSTLELGDSALYLCASSTLGQNSPLHFGNGTRLTVT.